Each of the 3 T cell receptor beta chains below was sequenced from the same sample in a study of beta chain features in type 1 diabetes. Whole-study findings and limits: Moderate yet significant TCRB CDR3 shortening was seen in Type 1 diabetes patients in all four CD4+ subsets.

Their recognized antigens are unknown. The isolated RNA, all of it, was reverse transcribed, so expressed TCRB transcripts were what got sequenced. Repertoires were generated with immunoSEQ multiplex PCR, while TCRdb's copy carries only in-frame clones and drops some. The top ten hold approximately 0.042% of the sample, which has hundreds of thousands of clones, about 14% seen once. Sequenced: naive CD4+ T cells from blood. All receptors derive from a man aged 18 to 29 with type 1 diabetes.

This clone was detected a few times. The CDR3 nucleotides read TGTGCCAGCGAGTATGAGCATCTGCGGACCTTC. It is translated as CASEYEHLRTF. The V and J genes are TRBV21-1 and TRBJ1-2. TRBV21-1 is a pseudogene locus. The CDR3 is 11 residues long.

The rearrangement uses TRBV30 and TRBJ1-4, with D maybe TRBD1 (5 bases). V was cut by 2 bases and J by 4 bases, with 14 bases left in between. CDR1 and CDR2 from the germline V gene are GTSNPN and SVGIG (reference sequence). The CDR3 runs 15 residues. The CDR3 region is CAWSPQAGYNEKLFF. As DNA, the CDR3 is TGTGCCTGGAGTCCCCAGGCAGGGTATAATGAAAAACTGTTTTTT. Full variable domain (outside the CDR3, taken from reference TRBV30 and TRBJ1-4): SQTIHQWPATLVQPVGSPLSLECTVEGTSNPNLYWYRQAAGRGLQLLFYSVGIGQISSEVPQNLSASRPQDRQFILSSKKLLLSDSGFYLCAWSPQAGYNEKLFFGSGTQLSVL.

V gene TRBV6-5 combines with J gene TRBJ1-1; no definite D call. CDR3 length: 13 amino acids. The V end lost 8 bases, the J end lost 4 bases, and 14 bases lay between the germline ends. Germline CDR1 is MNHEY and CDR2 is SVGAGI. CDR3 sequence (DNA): TGTGCCAGCGCCCAAAAAGGATTCACTGAAGCTTTCTTT. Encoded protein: CASAQKGFTEAFF.